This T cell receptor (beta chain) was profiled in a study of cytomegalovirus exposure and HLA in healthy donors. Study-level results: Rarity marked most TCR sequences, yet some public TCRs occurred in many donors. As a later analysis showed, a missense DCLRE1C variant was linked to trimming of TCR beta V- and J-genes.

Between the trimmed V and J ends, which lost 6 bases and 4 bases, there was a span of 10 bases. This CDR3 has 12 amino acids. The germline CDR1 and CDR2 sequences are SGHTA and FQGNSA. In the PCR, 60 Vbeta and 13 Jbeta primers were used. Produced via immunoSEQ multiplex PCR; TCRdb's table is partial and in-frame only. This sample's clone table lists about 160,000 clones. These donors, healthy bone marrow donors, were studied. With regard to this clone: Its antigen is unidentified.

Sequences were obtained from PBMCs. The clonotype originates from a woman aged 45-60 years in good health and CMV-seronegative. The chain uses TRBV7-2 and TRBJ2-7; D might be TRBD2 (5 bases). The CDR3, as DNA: TGTGCCAGCAGGCTCGAGGGATACGAGCAGTACTTC. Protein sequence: CASRLEGYEQYF.